Listed below are T cell receptor beta chains from one sample, sequenced in a study of identifying expanded T cells in peripheral blood. The table came from immunoSEQ multiplex PCR; TCRdb's copy has only in-frame clones and leaves some out. The sample shows approximately 92,000 clones, about 88% of them seen only once. The sample taken for sequencing was blood. The receptors shown here come from a person between 18 and 69 years old in good health. Each CDR3 is given with its conserved first and last residue. Each record gives: J gene, D gene, V gene, CDR3 length, clone size, CDR3 DNA, CDR3 protein. D genes are given only for firm matches. Where a row states a size, it is once, few, many or the class of an expanded clone; other rows omit it.

J: TRBJ2-7
D: .
V: TRBV18
length: 12
size: .
DNA: TGTGCCAGCTCACCACAGCTGGGCGAGCAGTACTTC
CDR3: CASSPQLGEQYF

J: TRBJ2-7
D: .
V: TRBV18
length: 14
size: .
DNA: TGTGCCAGCTCACGGCCCCCACCACTTACCGAGCAGTACTTC
CDR3: CASSRPPPLTEQYF

J: TRBJ1-2
D: TRBD1
V: TRBV19
length: 16
size: .
DNA: TGTGCCAGTAGTCCATTACCGGGACAGAATACCTATGGCTACACCTTC
CDR3: CASSPLPGQNTYGYTF

J: TRBJ1-4
D: .
V: TRBV18
length: 15
size: .
DNA: TGTGCCAGCTCACCAGAGGGACACCGTAATGAAAAACTGTTTTTT
CDR3: CASSPEGHRNEKLFF

J: TRBJ1-1
D: .
V: TRBV4-3
length: 17
size: once
DNA: TGCGCCAGCAGCCAAGATAATCGGAAAGGGGGGAGCACTGAAGCTTTCTTT
CDR3: CASSQDNRKGGSTEAFF

J: TRBJ1-5
D: .
V: TRBV6-6
length: 13
size: .
DNA: TGTGCCAGCAGTCCGGGCGGTAATCAGCCCCAGCATTTT
CDR3: CASSPGGNQPQHF

J: TRBJ2-7
D: .
V: TRBV11-2
length: 12
size: .
DNA: TGTGCCAGCAGCTTGACTGGTTACGAGCAGTACTTC
CDR3: CASSLTGYEQYF

J: TRBJ2-2
D: .
V: TRBV9
length: 14
size: .
DNA: TGTGCCAGCAGCGTAGAGACAGCGAGCGGGGAGCTGTTTTTT
CDR3: CASSVETASGELFF

J: TRBJ2-1
D: TRBD2
V: TRBV2
length: 16
size: .
DNA: TGTGCCAAGAAGACTAGCGGGGGGGCCGTTGGCAATGAGCAGTTCTTC
CDR3: CAKKTSGGAVGNEQFF

J: TRBJ1-1
D: .
V: TRBV5-1
length: 15
size: .
DNA: TGCGCCAGCAGCTCCCTCCTTACGGGGACAACTGAAGCTTTCTTT
CDR3: CASSSLLTGTTEAFF

J: TRBJ1-2
D: TRBD1
V: TRBV4-3
length: 16
size: .
DNA: TGCGCCAGCAGCCAAGAGAGACAGGGCGCTAACTATGGCTACACCTTC
CDR3: CASSQERQGANYGYTF

J: TRBJ2-2
D: TRBD1
V: TRBV2
length: 16
size: .
DNA: TGTGCCAGCAGTGAAGCCGGGACAGGGCTGACCGGGGAGCTGTTTTTT
CDR3: CASSEAGTGLTGELFF

J: TRBJ1-3
D: .
V: TRBV30
length: 13
size: .
DNA: TGTGCCTGGAGTGGAAGCTCTGGAAACACCATATATTTT
CDR3: CAWSGSSGNTIYF

J: TRBJ1-2
D: .
V: TRBV27
length: 13
size: .
DNA: TGTGCCAGCAGTTTGGAGGGGCACTATGGCTACACCTTC
CDR3: CASSLEGHYGYTF

J: TRBJ1-3
D: .
V: TRBV6-5
length: 16
size: .
DNA: TGTGCCAGCAGTTACTCGACGAGGCTCTCTGGAAACACCATATATTTT
CDR3: CASSYSTRLSGNTIYF

J: TRBJ1-1
D: .
V: TRBV7-9
length: 12
size: .
DNA: TGTGCCAGTATGAGCGAGTACACTGAAGCTTTCTTT
CDR3: CASMSEYTEAFF

J: TRBJ2-3
D: TRBD1
V: TRBV29-1
length: 13
size: .
DNA: TGCAGCGACTCACAGGGGGCAATAGATACGCAGTATTTT
CDR3: CSDSQGAIDTQYF

J: TRBJ2-3
D: .
V: TRBV18
length: 18
size: .
DNA: TGTGCCAGCTCACCACAGGCATCTGGGGGGCGACGCACAGATACGCAGTATTTT
CDR3: CASSPQASGGRRTDTQYF

J: TRBJ1-2
D: .
V: TRBV7-2
length: 14
size: few
DNA: TGTGCCAGCAGAGACAGGTGGGCTAACTATGGCTACACCTTC
CDR3: CASRDRWANYGYTF

J: TRBJ1-5
D: .
V: TRBV30
length: 13
size: .
DNA: TGTGCCTGGAGTGGCAGGGGTTATCAGCCCCAGCATTTT
CDR3: CAWSGRGYQPQHF

J: TRBJ1-4
D: .
V: TRBV5-1
length: 14
size: .
DNA: TGCGCCAGCAGCGCGACTTCAACTAATGAAAAACTGTTTTTT
CDR3: CASSATSTNEKLFF

J: TRBJ2-7
D: .
V: TRBV7-6
length: 11
size: .
DNA: TGTGCCAGCAGCAACTCTGGAGAGCAGTACTTC
CDR3: CASSNSGEQYF

J: TRBJ2-2
D: TRBD1
V: TRBV28
length: 14
size: .
DNA: TGTGCCAGCAGTTCGGGACAGGTGAACGGGGAGCTGTTTTTT
CDR3: CASSSGQVNGELFF

J: TRBJ1-2
D: .
V: TRBV10-3
length: 13
size: .
DNA: TGTGCCATCAGTGAGTCTGAGCGTCTAGGCTACACCTTC
CDR3: CAISESERLGYTF

J: TRBJ2-1
D: TRBD1
V: TRBV9
length: 13
size: .
DNA: TGTGCCAGCAGCACTGACAGGGGGCGGGTGCAGTTCTTC
CDR3: CASSTDRGRVQFF

J: TRBJ2-2
D: .
V: TRBV5-1
length: 13
size: once
DNA: TGCGCCAGCAGCCCCAAGGGCACCGGGGAGCTGTTTTTT
CDR3: CASSPKGTGELFF

J: TRBJ2-5
D: .
V: TRBV5-4
length: 14
size: .
DNA: TGTGCCAGCAGCTTGGGGACTAACCAAGAGACCCAGTACTTC
CDR3: CASSLGTNQETQYF

J: TRBJ1-6
D: TRBD1
V: TRBV2
length: 16
size: .
DNA: TGTGCCAGCACCCCCGGGACAGGGGCCTATAATTCACCCCTCCACTTT
CDR3: CASTPGTGAYNSPLHF

J: TRBJ1-4
D: .
V: TRBV4-3
length: 15
size: .
DNA: TGCGCCAGCAGCCAAGATGCGCCCTCGGGGGAAAAACTGTTTTTT
CDR3: CASSQDAPSGEKLFF

J: TRBJ1-1
D: .
V: TRBV6-1
length: 13
size: .
DNA: TGTGCCAGCTCTAGACAGGTTAACACTGAAGCTTTCTTT
CDR3: CASSRQVNTEAFF

J: TRBJ1-2
D: TRBD1
V: TRBV18
length: 15
size: .
DNA: TGTGCCAGCTCACTAGCAGGGGGTGGCAACTATGGCTACACCTTC
CDR3: CASSLAGGGNYGYTF

J: TRBJ2-7
D: .
V: TRBV2
length: 16
size: once
DNA: TGTGCCAGCAGCTCCCGACAAGTCCCTCCACCGTACGAGCAGTACTTC
CDR3: CASSSRQVPPPYEQYF

J: TRBJ2-7
D: .
V: TRBV25-1
length: 13
size: .
DNA: TGTGCCAGCAGTGAACAGGGTTTAGTCGAGCAGTACTTC
CDR3: CASSEQGLVEQYF

J: TRBJ1-2
D: .
V: TRBV11-2
length: 13
size: .
DNA: TGTGCCAGCAGCAGCTCAGGGCACTATGGCTACACCTTC
CDR3: CASSSSGHYGYTF

J: TRBJ1-4
D: .
V: TRBV11-3
length: 18
size: .
DNA: TGTGCCAGCAGCTTCGGGGGGAACTATTTGATAACTAATGAAAAACTGTTTTTT
CDR3: CASSFGGNYLITNEKLFF

J: TRBJ1-6
D: TRBD1
V: TRBV4-1
length: 17
size: once
DNA: TGCGCCAGCAGCCAAGATCCCAACAGGGGCGCGTCTTCACCCCTCCACTTT
CDR3: CASSQDPNRGASSPLHF

J: TRBJ1-6
D: .
V: TRBV5-8
length: 13
size: few
DNA: TGTGCCAGCAGGTCACTCGGGCCTTCACCCCTCCACTTT
CDR3: CASRSLGPSPLHF

J: TRBJ1-2
D: .
V: TRBV7-2
length: 16
size: .
DNA: TGTGCCAGCAGCAAGGGGGGGGAACAAGCTAACTATGGCTACACCTTC
CDR3: CASSKGGEQANYGYTF

J: TRBJ1-4
D: TRBD1
V: TRBV25-1
length: 13
size: .
DNA: TGTGCCAGCCATGACAGGGGAGAGGAAAAACTGTTTTTT
CDR3: CASHDRGEEKLFF

J: TRBJ2-2
D: .
V: TRBV12-5
length: 16
size: .
DNA: TGTGCTAGTGGTTTCGACTGGACAGCGAACACCGGGGAGCTGTTTTTT
CDR3: CASGFDWTANTGELFF

J: TRBJ2-5
D: TRBD2
V: TRBV25-1
length: 14
size: .
DNA: TGTGCCAGCAGTACCCTAGCGGACCAAGAGACCCAGTACTTC
CDR3: CASSTLADQETQYF

J: TRBJ1-2
D: .
V: TRBV6-5
length: 14
size: .
DNA: TGTGCCAGCGGTGGGACACAAACCCCTGGGGGCTACACCTTC
CDR3: CASGGTQTPGGYTF

J: TRBJ1-3
D: .
V: TRBV7-9
length: 18
size: .
DNA: TGTGCCAGCAGCTTAGACGGGGCGTTTGGTCCGAAAAAGAACACCATATATTTT
CDR3: CASSLDGAFGPKKNTIYF

J: TRBJ2-1
D: .
V: TRBV18
length: 15
size: .
DNA: TGTGCCAGCTCACCACCGGGCAAGGGTTACAATGAGCAGTTCTTC
CDR3: CASSPPGKGYNEQFF

J: TRBJ2-5
D: .
V: TRBV7-8
length: 12
size: .
DNA: TGTGCCAGCAGCTTAGAGACCGGGGCCCAGTACTTC
CDR3: CASSLETGAQYF

J: TRBJ1-1
D: .
V: TRBV18
length: 15
size: .
DNA: TGTGCCAGCTCACCACAGGTACAGGGCGGCACTGAAGCTTTCTTT
CDR3: CASSPQVQGGTEAFF

J: TRBJ2-3
D: .
V: TRBV9
length: 14
size: .
DNA: TGTGCCAGCAAGAGATCGCCCAGGGCAGATACGCAGTATTTT
CDR3: CASKRSPRADTQYF

J: TRBJ2-5
D: .
V: TRBV7-6
length: 14
size: .
DNA: TGTGCCAGCAGCTTAGAACAGGGCATGGAGACCCAGTACTTC
CDR3: CASSLEQGMETQYF

J: TRBJ1-2
D: .
V: TRBV5-6
length: 13
size: .
DNA: TGTGCCAGCAGCCAGGGGACCGACTATGGCTACACCTTC
CDR3: CASSQGTDYGYTF

J: TRBJ2-7
D: .
V: TRBV10-3
length: 16
size: .
DNA: TGTGCCATCAGTGAGTCCTCCGGGACACAGGCCTACGAGCAGTACTTC
CDR3: CAISESSGTQAYEQYF

J: TRBJ1-1
D: .
V: TRBV5-4
length: 15
size: .
DNA: TGTGCCAGCAGCTTGGGTGCAGGACCGAATAATGAAGCTTTCTTT
CDR3: CASSLGAGPNNEAFF

J: TRBJ1-2
D: .
V: TRBV4-1
length: 14
size: .
DNA: TGCGCCAGCAGCCGTTCTAGGTCAGGGGACGGCTACACCTTC
CDR3: CASSRSRSGDGYTF

J: TRBJ1-2
D: TRBD1
V: TRBV6-6
length: 14
size: .
DNA: TGTGCCAGCAGTTACTCTGGGACAGGGGGTGGCTACACCTTC
CDR3: CASSYSGTGGGYTF

J: TRBJ1-2
D: .
V: TRBV18
length: 16
size: .
DNA: TGTGCCAGCTCACCATCCGACGGAGGGCCTAGCTATGGCTACACCTTC
CDR3: CASSPSDGGPSYGYTF

J: TRBJ1-1
D: .
V: TRBV11-3
length: 14
size: .
DNA: TGTGCCAGCAGCTTAGATCAGGTGAACACTGAAGCTTTCTTT
CDR3: CASSLDQVNTEAFF

J: TRBJ1-2
D: TRBD1
V: TRBV7-2
length: 17
size: .
DNA: TGTGCCAGCAGCTTGTGGGACAGGGGCGCCCTCGGCTATGGCTACACCTTC
CDR3: CASSLWDRGALGYGYTF